These T cell receptor beta chains were read from a single sample in a study of T cells in localized non-small cell lung cancer. Measured with immunoSEQ multiplex PCR; TCRdb has only the in-frame clones, and not every one. This sample carries around 36,000 clones, about four fifths of them seen once, and the ten largest clones take about 7%. The source material was peripheral blood mononuclear cells, sampled before any cancer treatment. The source is a male donor aged 60 or over with stage II lung adenocarcinoma. CDR3s include the opening cysteine and the closing phenylalanine or tryptophan. The D gene is left open where the match is weak. The size of a clone is reported for some rows only, either as once, few or many, or as a class for expanded clones.

j_call v_call clone_size d_call cdr3_nt cdr3_aa
TRBJ2-3 TRBV5-6 once TRBD1 TGTGCCAGCAGCGCGGGGACAGGTCTCCCCGGCACGCAGTATTTT CASSAGTGLPGTQYF
TRBJ2-3 TRBV5-1 NA NA TGCGCCAGCAGCTTGGGCCCTAGACGAAACACAGATACGCAGTATTTT CASSLGPRRNTDTQYF
TRBJ2-7 TRBV5-1 NA NA TGCGCCAGCAGCGTACTTCCGAGCTCCTACGAGCAGTACTTC CASSVLPSSYEQYF
TRBJ2-4 TRBV19 few NA TGTGCCAGTAGTCTCGGACTAGCCAAAAACATTCAGTACTTC CASSLGLAKNIQYF
TRBJ1-3 TRBV5-1 NA TRBD1 TGCGCCAGCAGCTTACAGGGGGCAATAGAAAACACCATATATTTT CASSLQGAIENTIYF
TRBJ1-5 TRBV6-5 NA NA TGTGCCAGCAGCTCGGTCAATCAGCCCCAGCATTTT CASSSVNQPQHF
TRBJ2-3 TRBV19 NA TRBD1 TGTGCCAGTAGTATAGACCTACAGGGGCGAGATACGCAGTATTTT CASSIDLQGRDTQYF
TRBJ2-3 TRBV19 NA NA TGTGCCAGTAGTATATCCAGGGAACGTACAGATACGCAGTATTTT CASSISRERTDTQYF
TRBJ1-5 TRBV7-7 NA NA TGTGCCAGCAGCTTAGAAGCGGGGGCTCCCCAGCATTTT CASSLEAGAPQHF
TRBJ1-2 TRBV4-2 few NA TGTGCCACCCGCAAAGGGGGGACATTCTATGGCTACACCTTC CATRKGGTFYGYTF
TRBJ2-7 TRBV20-1 NA NA TGCAGTGCTAGAGCGGGCTACGAGCAGTACTTC CSARAGYEQYF
TRBJ1-1 TRBV11-1 NA TRBD1 TGTGCCAGCAAGGGGAGCAGGGGGACCACTGAAGCTTTCTTT CASKGSRGTTEAFF
TRBJ2-3 TRBV28 NA TRBD2 TGTGCCAGCAGTTCGGCGGGAGCCACAGATACGCAGTATTTT CASSSAGATDTQYF
TRBJ2-2 TRBV14 few TRBD1 TGTGCCAGCAGCCAAGGGGACAGATACACCGGGGAGCTGTTTTTT CASSQGDRYTGELFF
TRBJ1-3 TRBV7-8 NA NA TGTGCCAGCAGGTACCCGAGCTCTGGAAACACCATATATTTT CASRYPSSGNTIYF
TRBJ1-5 TRBV7-8 NA NA TGTGCCAGCAGCTTAAGGGACAAAGATCAGCCCCAGCATTTT CASSLRDKDQPQHF
TRBJ2-3 TRBV27 NA TRBD2 TGTGCCAGCAGTTGGACTAGCGGAGTAACAGATACGCAGTATTTT CASSWTSGVTDTQYF
TRBJ2-1 TRBV4-3 NA NA TGCGCCAGCAGCCAAGAAGGGGGAGGGACACTCAATGAGCAGTTCTTC CASSQEGGGTLNEQFF
TRBJ1-1 TRBV19 NA NA TGTGCCAGTAGTATAATGGGACTTGAAGCTTTCTTT CASSIMGLEAFF
TRBJ1-3 TRBV7-2 NA NA TGTGCCAGCAGCTACTCGTCACCTGGAGACACCATATATTTT CASSYSSPGDTIYF
TRBJ2-7 TRBV6-5 NA NA TGTGCCAGCAGTCCCGGTTGGGAGAACTACGAGCAGTACTTC CASSPGWENYEQYF
TRBJ2-7 TRBV5-1 NA TRBD1 TGCGCCAGCAGCGGGGGGACAGGGGCGAGTCACGAGCAGTACTTC CASSGGTGASHEQYF
TRBJ2-2 TRBV2 NA NA TGTGCCAGCTCTCAAAGGAACACCGGGGAGCTGTTTTTT CASSQRNTGELFF
TRBJ1-4 TRBV11-2 once TRBD1 TGTGCCAGCAGCAAACAGGGGGGCGTTAATGAAAAACTGTTTTTT CASSKQGGVNEKLFF
TRBJ2-3 TRBV5-6 NA NA TGTGCCAGCAGCTCCACAGATACGCAGTATTTT CASSSTDTQYF
TRBJ2-2 TRBV6-4 few TRBD1 TGTGCCAGCAACCCGGGACAGGGGAACACCGGGGAGCTGTTTTTT CASNPGQGNTGELFF
TRBJ2-1 TRBV9 NA NA TGTGCCAGCAGCGTAGGTCGTGGAGGACGGGAGCTTGATGAGCAGTTCTTC CASSVGRGGRELDEQFF
TRBJ2-1 TRBV5-4 once NA TGTGCCAGCAGATCTCCGGGCCCCCGCCCCGGTGAGCAGTTCTTC CASRSPGPRPGEQFF
TRBJ1-1 TRBV5-1 NA TRBD1 TGCGCCAGCAGCCTAGGACAGGGCAAAGCTTTCTTT CASSLGQGKAFF
TRBJ1-3 TRBV6-5 NA NA TGTGCCAGCAGACCGAACTCTGGAAACACCATATATTTT CASRPNSGNTIYF
TRBJ2-3 TRBV4-3 NA TRBD2 TGCGCCAGCAGCTCCGAGGCGGGAGAGACAGATACGCAGTATTTT CASSSEAGETDTQYF
TRBJ2-2 TRBV28 NA TRBD2 TGTGCCAGCAGTTTCTTGCGGGAGGACACCGGGGAGCTGTTTTTT CASSFLREDTGELFF
TRBJ2-7 TRBV6-5 NA NA TGTGCCAGCAGTTACATGGGTGAGCAGTACTTC CASSYMGEQYF
TRBJ1-1 TRBV11-1 NA NA TGTGCCAGCAGCTTAGCGGGGGGCCCGAACACTGAAGCTTTCTTT CASSLAGGPNTEAFF
TRBJ2-2 TRBV29-1 NA NA TGCAGCGTTGGATCACAGCGCCAGAACACCGGGGAGCTGTTTTTT CSVGSQRQNTGELFF
TRBJ1-1 TRBV5-6 NA NA TGTGCCAGCAGCTTGTTCCCAGGGTTTAGTTTCACTGAAGCTTTCTTT CASSLFPGFSFTEAFF
TRBJ2-1 TRBV7-2 NA TRBD2 TGTGCCAGCAGGTCGGGACTAGCGGGTAAAAATGAGCAGTTCTTC CASRSGLAGKNEQFF
TRBJ1-1 TRBV4-1 NA NA TGCGCCAGCAGCCAATTCGGAGCAATAGAATACGGTTTCTTT CASSQFGAIEYGFF
TRBJ1-2 TRBV5-4 NA NA TGTGCCAGCAGGTTCCTTCCGGGTGGCTACACCTTC CASRFLPGGYTF
TRBJ1-2 TRBV6-6 NA NA TGTGCCAGCAGTTCTCTTTATGGCTACACCTTC CASSSLYGYTF
TRBJ1-2 TRBV6-4 NA TRBD1 TGTGCCAGCAGTGCAGGGACAGGGAATGGCTACACCTTC CASSAGTGNGYTF
TRBJ2-7 TRBV7-9 NA NA TGTGCCAGCAGCCAAGCCAGGGACACCTACGAGCAGTACTTC CASSQARDTYEQYF
TRBJ2-7 TRBV18 NA TRBD2 TGTACCAGCTCACCGGCTTCGGGGGGCGAGCAGTACTTC CTSSPASGGEQYF
TRBJ2-3 TRBV7-3 once TRBD2 TGTGCCAGCAGCCTCGGGACTAGCGGAAACACAGATACGCAGTATTTT CASSLGTSGNTDTQYF
TRBJ2-1 TRBV7-2 few TRBD1 TGTGCCAGCAGCTTAGCGGACAGGATCAATGAGCAGTTCTTC CASSLADRINEQFF
TRBJ2-3 TRBV2 few TRBD1 TGTGCCAGCAGTGGGATGGGGGACAGGAGCACAGATACGCAGTATTTT CASSGMGDRSTDTQYF
TRBJ2-3 TRBV27 NA NA TGTGCCAGCAGTTTATCGAGAAGCTCAGATACGCAGTATTTT CASSLSRSSDTQYF
TRBJ1-5 TRBV12-5 few NA TGTGCTAGCCAGGGGCAGGGCAATCAGCCCCAGCATTTT CASQGQGNQPQHF
TRBJ1-1 TRBV5-8 NA NA TGTGCCAGCAGCTGGGGGGATCTTCAGAACACTGAAGCTTTCTTT CASSWGDLQNTEAFF
TRBJ1-2 TRBV29-1 NA NA TGCAGCGTTGTTGCGGGGGACTATGGCTACACCTTC CSVVAGDYGYTF
TRBJ2-7 TRBV7-2 NA NA TGTGCCAGCAGTTCAGATTTTAGGGAGCAGTACTTC CASSSDFREQYF
TRBJ2-1 TRBV6-1 NA NA TGTGCCAGCAGTGAAGAGAAAAGGAATGAGCAGTTCTTC CASSEEKRNEQFF
TRBJ2-2 TRBV28 NA TRBD2 TGTGCCAGCAGTCCCCCAGCGGGAGGTTTTAACACCGGGGAGCTGTTTTTT CASSPPAGGFNTGELFF